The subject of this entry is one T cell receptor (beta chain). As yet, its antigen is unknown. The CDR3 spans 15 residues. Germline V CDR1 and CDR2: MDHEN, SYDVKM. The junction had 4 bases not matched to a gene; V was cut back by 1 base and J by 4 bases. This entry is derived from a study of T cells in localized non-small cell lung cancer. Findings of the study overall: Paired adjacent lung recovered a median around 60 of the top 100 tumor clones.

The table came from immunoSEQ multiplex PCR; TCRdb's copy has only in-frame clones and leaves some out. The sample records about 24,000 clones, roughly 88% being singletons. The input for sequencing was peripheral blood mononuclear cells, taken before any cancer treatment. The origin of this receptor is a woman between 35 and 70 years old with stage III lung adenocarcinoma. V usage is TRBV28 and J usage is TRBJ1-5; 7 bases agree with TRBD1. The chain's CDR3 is CASSLLAGGNQPQHF. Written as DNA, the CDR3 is TGTGCCAGCAGTTTATTGGCAGGGGGAAATCAGCCCCAGCATTTT.